This T cell receptor beta chain was recovered during a study of response to subunit inactivated influenza vaccine. Findings and limits, study-wide: Authors suggested seasonal influenza vaccinations each recruit few new T cells.

A remark on this clonotype: Its antigen remains unknown.

TCRdb fed the RT-PCR reads into MiXCR, producing one record per CDR3 protein. The profile shows about 500,000 distinct CDR3 sequences, under 8.5% of them singletons. V shed 3 bases and J shed 5 bases, with 17 bases lying between them. CDR1 is DFQATT, CDR2 SNEGSKA, per germline (reference sequence). This CDR3 comprises 15 residues. The chain employs TRBV20-1 and TRBJ1-5; no reliable D call. The material was PBMCs from blood, obtained less than 30 months after vaccination. The receptor was derived from a man aged 45-69 years who received an inactivated influenza vaccine. The CDR3 region is CSARASIAGDQPQHF. CDR3 nucleotide sequence: TGCAGTGCTAGGGCGTCGATCGCAGGAGATCAGCCCCAGCATTTT.